This T cell receptor beta chain was documented in a study of blood T cell repertoires in COVID-19. Study as a whole: The United States, Italy and Spain provided the acute and convalescent COVID-19 samples.

Produced via immunoSEQ multiplex PCR; TCRdb's table is partial and in-frame only. The sample has under 300,000 clones; roughly 93% are singletons. The CDR3 consists of 15 residues. The germline gives CDR1 SGHTA, CDR2 FQGTGA. The V end lost 5 bases, the J end lost 2 bases, and 15 bases lay between the germline ends. This TCR was recovered from a woman in her thirties or forties with acute COVID-19. The rearrangement joins TRBV7-3 to TRBJ1-1; a weak D match, TRBD1 (6 bases). Sequencing was performed on PBMCs or T cells enriched from blood (not recorded which). The CDR3 loop reads CASSLWGGRNTEAFF. DNA of the CDR3: TGTGCCAGCAGCCTCTGGGGGGGCCGTAACACTGAAGCTTTCTTT.